This TCR beta chain was identified during a study of Graves' ophthalmopathy and Graves' hyperthyroidism. Regarding this clonotype: The antigen is not known.

General study points: Built on 13 signatures, a model told ophthalmopathy apart from stable hyperthyroidism with 85% to 90% sensitivity and roughly 80% specificity. Most expanded thyroid clonotypes above 0.001 frequency also appeared in blood.

RNA transcripts were the template, and TCR beta CDR3 regions were amplified from them. Following a first-round RT-PCR that used HTBI primers, a second-round multiplex PCR was carried out. TCRdb processed the multiplex PCR reads anew with MiXCR; each CDR3 protein has one entry. The sample gives some 250,000 distinct CDR3 sequences, around 45% of which show up once; approximately 44% is in the top ten. V was shortened by 1 base and J by 0 bases, with 13 bases between the two germline ends. Germline values: CDR1 SEHNR, CDR2 FQNEAQ (reference sequence). The CDR3 has 17 residues. Sequencing was carried out using peripheral blood. The chain uses TRBV7-9 and TRBJ1-3, with D perhaps matching TRBD1 (5 bases). The clonotype was recovered from an adult man with Graves' ophthalmopathy. CDR3 region: CASSLGGIGYSGNTIYF. In DNA, the CDR3 is TGTGCCAGCAGCTTAGGGGGGATCGGATACTCTGGAAACACCATATATTTT.